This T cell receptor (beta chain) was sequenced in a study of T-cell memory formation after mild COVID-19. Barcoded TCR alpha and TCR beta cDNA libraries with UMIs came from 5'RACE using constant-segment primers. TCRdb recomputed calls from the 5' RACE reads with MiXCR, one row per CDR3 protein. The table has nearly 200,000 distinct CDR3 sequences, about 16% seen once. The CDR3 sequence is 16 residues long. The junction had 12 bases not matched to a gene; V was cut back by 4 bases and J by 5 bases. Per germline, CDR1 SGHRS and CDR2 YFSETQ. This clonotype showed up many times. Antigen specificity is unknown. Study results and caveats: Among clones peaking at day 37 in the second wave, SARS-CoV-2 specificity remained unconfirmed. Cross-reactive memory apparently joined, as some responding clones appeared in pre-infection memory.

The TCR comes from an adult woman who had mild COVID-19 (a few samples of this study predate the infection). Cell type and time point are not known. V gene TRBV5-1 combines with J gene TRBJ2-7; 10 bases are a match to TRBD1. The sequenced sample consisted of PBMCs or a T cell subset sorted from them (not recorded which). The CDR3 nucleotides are TGCGCCAGCAGCCCGGACAGTCCCGGGACAGGGGACGAGCAGTACTTC. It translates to CASSPDSPGTGDEQYF. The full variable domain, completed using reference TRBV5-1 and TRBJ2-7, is KAGVTQTPRYLIKTRGQQVTLSCSPISGHRSVSWYQQTPGQGLQFLFEYFSETQRNKGNFPGRFSGRQFSNSRSEMNVSTLELGDSALYLCASSPDSPGTGDEQYFGPGTRLTVT.